This T cell receptor beta chain emerged from a study of breast tumors, draining lymph nodes, adjacent tissues. Study outcomes and limitations: Compared with lymph nodes, tumors were less diverse; compared with nontumor tissue, more. Compared with basal-like, luminal-like tumors shared significantly more repertoire with nontumor tissue.

TCRdb independently ran MiXCR on the multiplex PCR reads; one entry per CDR3 protein. The sample includes 20,000 to 25,000 distinct CDR3 sequences, roughly 50% seen only once; the top ten take roughly 7.3%. The V and J ends lost 2 bases and 11 bases respectively, with 22 bases between them. The CDR3 runs to 16 residues. Germline assignment: CDR1 LNHDA and CDR2 SQIVND (reference sequence). Turning to this clonotype: Its antigen remains unidentified.

The receptor was isolated from a female donor with breast cancer. Some clones in this sample may be carry-over from other donors' samples. The gene calls are TRBV19 and TRBJ1-5, with D unclear. Sequencing was done on a sample of breast tumor tissue. The CDR3, as DNA: TGTGCCAGTAGTATAAGTCGACTAGCGGGTGGAGAGACCCAGCATTTT. Its protein product is CASSISRLAGGETQHF.